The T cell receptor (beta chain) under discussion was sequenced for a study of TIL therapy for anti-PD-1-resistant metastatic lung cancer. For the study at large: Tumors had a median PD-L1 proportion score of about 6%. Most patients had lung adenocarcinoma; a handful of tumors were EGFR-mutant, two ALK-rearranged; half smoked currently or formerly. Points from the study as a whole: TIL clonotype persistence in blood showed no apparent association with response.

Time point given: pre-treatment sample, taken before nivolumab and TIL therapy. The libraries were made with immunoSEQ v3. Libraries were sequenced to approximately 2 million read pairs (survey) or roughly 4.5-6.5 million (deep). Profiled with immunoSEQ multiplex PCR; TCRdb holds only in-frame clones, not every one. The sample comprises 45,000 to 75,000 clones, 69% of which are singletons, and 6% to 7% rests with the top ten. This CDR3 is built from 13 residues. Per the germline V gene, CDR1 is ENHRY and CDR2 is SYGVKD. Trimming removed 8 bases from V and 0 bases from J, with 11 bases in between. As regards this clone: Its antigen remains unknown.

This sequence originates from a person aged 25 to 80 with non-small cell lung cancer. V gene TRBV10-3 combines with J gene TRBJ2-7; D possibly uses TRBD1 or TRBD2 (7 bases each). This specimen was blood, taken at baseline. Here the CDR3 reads CAIGGDSSYEQYF. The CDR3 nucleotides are TGTGCCATCGGGGGGGACAGCTCCTACGAGCAGTACTTC.